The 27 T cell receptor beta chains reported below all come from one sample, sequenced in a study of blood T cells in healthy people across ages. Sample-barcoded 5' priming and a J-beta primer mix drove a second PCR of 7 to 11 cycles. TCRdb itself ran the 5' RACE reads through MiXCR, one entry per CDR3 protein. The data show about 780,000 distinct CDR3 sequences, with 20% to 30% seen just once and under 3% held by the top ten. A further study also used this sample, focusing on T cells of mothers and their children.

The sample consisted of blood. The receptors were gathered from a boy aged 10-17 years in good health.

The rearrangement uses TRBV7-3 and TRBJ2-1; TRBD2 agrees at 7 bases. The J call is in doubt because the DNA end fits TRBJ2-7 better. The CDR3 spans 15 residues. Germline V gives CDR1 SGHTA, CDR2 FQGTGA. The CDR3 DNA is TGTGCCAGCAGCTTAAGGAGCGGGGATACCTACGAGCAGTACTTC. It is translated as CASSLRSGDTYEQYF.

The CDR3 sequence is CASSQVSGANSPLHF. The DNA for the CDR3 is TGCGCCAGCAGCCAAGTCAGTGGGGCCAATTCACCCCTCCACTTT. The gene calls are TRBV4-1 and TRBJ1-6, with D perhaps matching TRBD1 (5 bases). The germline CDR1 and CDR2 sequences are MGHRA and YSYEKL. The V gene lost 1 base and the J gene lost 7 bases, with 11 bases spanning the gap. The CDR3 is made up of 15 amino acids.

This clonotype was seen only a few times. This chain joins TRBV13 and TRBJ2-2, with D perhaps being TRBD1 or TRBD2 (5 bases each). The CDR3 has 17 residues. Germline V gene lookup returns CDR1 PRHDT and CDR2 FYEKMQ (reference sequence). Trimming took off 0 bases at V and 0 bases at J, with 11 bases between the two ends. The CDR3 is CASSLGRRDANTGELFF. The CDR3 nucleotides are TGTGCCAGCAGCTTAGGGAGACGGGACGCGAACACCGGGGAGCTGTTTTTT.

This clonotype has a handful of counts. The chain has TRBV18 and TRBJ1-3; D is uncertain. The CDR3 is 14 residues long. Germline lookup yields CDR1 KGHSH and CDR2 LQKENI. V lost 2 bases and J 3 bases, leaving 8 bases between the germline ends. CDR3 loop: CASSPGEYGNTIYF. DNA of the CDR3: TGTGCCAGCTCACCAGGGGAATATGGAAACACCATATATTTT.

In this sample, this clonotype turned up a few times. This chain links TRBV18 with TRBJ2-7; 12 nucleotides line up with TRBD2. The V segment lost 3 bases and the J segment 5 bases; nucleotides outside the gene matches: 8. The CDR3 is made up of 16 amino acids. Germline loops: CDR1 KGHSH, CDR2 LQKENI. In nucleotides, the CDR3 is TGTGCCAGCTCACCTCCCCTAGCGGGGGGGCGTCACGAGCAGTACTTC. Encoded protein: CASSPPLAGGRHEQYF.

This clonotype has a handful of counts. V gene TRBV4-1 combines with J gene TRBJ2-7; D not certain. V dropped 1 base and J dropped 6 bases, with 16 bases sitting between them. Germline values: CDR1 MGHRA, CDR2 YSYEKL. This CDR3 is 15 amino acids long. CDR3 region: CASSQGLAGEGEQYF. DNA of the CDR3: TGCGCCAGCAGCCAAGGGTTAGCAGGTGAAGGCGAGCAGTACTTC.

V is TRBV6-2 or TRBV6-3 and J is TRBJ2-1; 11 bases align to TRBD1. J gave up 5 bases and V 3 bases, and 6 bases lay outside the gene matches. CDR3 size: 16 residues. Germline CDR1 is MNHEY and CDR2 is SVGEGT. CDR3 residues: CASSYKWTGGHNEQFF. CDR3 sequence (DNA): TGTGCCAGCAGTTATAAGTGGACAGGGGGCCACAATGAGCAGTTCTTC.

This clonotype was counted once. For the CDR3, the DNA is TGCGCCAGCAGCCAAGTTCCAGGGAGTGAGCAGTTCTTC. Protein sequence: CASSQVPGSEQFF. The chain links TRBV4-1 to TRBJ2-1, with D perhaps assigned TRBD1 or TRBD2 (5 bases each). Germline V gives CDR1 MGHRA, CDR2 YSYEKL. CDR3 size: 13 residues. The germline V and J ends were trimmed by 1 base and 9 bases, with 10 bases remaining between them.

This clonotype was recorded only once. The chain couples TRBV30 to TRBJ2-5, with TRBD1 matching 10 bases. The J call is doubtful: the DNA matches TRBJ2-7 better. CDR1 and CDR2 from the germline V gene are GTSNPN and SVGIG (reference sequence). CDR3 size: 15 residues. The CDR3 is CAWSLPRTGGYEQYF. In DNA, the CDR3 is TGTGCCTGGAGCCTTCCCCGGACAGGGGGTTACGAGCAGTACTTC.

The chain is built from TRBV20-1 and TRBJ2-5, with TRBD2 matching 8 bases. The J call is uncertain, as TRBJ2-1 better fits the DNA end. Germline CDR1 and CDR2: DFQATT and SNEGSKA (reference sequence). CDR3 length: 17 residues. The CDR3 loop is CSALATNGGGWSNEQFF. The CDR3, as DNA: TGCAGTGCCCTTGCGACTAATGGCGGGGGGTGGTCCAATGAGCAGTTCTTC.

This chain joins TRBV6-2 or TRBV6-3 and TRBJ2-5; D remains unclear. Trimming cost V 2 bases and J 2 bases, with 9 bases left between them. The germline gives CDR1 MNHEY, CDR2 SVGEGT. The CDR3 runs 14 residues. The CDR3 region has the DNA TGTGCCAGCAGTTACGGCGTAAAGCAAGAGACCCAGTACTTC. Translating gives CASSYGVKQETQYF.

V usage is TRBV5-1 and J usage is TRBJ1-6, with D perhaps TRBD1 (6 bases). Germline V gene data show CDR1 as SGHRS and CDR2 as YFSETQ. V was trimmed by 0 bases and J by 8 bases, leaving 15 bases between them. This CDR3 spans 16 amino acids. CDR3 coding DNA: TGCGCCAGCAGCTTGGGCGGGGCAAGGGGGGATTCACCCCTCCACTTT. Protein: CASSLGGARGDSPLHF.

CDR3 sequence (DNA): TGCGCCAGCAGCCAAGAAAATAGTAATCAGCCCCAGCATTTT. Its translation is CASSQENSNQPQHF. The J gene is TRBJ1-5, the V gene TRBV4-1; no reliable D call. Trimming pared 0 bases from V and 4 bases from J, leaving 7 bases between. This CDR3 is 14 amino acids long. Germline V gene data show CDR1 as MGHRA and CDR2 as YSYEKL.

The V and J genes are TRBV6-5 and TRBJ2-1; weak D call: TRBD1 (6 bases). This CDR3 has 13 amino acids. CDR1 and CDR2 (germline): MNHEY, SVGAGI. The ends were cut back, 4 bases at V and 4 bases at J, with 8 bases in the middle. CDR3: CASSSTGYNEQFF. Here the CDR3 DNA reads TGTGCCAGCAGTTCCACAGGGTACAATGAGCAGTTCTTC.

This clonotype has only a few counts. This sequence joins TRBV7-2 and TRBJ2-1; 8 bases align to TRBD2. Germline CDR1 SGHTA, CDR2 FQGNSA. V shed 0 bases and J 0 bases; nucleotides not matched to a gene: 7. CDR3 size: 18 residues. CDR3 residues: CASSLALTGGPSYNEQFF. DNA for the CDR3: TGTGCCAGCAGCTTAGCGCTAACGGGGGGGCCCTCCTACAATGAGCAGTTCTTC.

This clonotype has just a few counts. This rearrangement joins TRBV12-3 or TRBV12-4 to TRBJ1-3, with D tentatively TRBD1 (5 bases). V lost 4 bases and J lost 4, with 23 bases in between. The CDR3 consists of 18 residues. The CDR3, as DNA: TGTGCCAGCAGTTCCTCCGGGGGGGTACGGCTTCCGGGAAACACCATATATTTT. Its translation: CASSSSGGVRLPGNTIYF.

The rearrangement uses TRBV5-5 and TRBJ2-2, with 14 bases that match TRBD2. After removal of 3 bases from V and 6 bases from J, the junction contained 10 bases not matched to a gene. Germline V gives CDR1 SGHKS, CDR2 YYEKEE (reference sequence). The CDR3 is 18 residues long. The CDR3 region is CASSWNPPGLAGAGELFF. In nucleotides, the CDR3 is TGTGCCAGCAGCTGGAACCCTCCGGGACTAGCGGGGGCCGGGGAGCTGTTTTTT. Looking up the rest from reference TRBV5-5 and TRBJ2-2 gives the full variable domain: DAGVTQSPTHLIKTRGQQVTLRCSPISGHKSVSWYQQVLGQGPQFIFQYYEKEERGRGNFPDRFSARQFPNYSSELNVNALLLGDSALYLCASSWNPPGLAGAGELFFGEGSRLTVL.

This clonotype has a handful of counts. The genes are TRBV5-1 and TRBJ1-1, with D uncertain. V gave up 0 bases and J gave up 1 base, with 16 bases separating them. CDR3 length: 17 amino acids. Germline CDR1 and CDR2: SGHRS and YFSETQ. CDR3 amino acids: CASSLGGSQGRNTEAFF. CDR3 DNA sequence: TGCGCCAGCAGCTTGGGGGGTTCCCAAGGGAGGAACACTGAAGCTTTCTTT.

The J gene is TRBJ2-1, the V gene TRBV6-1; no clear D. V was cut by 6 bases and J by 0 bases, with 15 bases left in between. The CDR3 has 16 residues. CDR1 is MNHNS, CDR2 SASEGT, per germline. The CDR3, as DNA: TGTGCCAGCAGCCCGGCCTGGCCTAGCTCCTACAATGAGCAGTTCTTC. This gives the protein CASSPAWPSSYNEQFF.

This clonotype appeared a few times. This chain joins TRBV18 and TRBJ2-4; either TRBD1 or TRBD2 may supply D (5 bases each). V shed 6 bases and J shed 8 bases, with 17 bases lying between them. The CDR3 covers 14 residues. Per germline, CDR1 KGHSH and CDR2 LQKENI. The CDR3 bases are TGTGCCAGCTCCGAGGGGAGCCAAAGGGACATTCAGTACTTC. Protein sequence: CASSEGSQRDIQYF.

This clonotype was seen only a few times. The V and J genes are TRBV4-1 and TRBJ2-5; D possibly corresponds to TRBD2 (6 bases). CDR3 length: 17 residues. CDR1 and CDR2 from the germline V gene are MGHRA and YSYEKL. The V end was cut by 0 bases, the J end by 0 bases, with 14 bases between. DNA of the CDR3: TGCGCCAGCAGCCAAGACGAATTCGGAGGGTACCAAGAGACCCAGTACTTC. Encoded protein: CASSQDEFGGYQETQYF.

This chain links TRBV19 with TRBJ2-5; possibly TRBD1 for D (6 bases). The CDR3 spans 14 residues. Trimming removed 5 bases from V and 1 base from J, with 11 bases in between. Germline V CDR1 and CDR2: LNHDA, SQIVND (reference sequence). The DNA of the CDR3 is TGTGCCAGTAGTGCAACAGGGACCCAAGAGACCCAGTACTTC. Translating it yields CASSATGTQETQYF.

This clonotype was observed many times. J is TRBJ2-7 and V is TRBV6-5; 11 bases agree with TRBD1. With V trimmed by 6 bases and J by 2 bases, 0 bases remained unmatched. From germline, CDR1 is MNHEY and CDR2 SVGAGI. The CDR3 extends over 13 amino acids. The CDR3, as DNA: TGTGCCAGCAGGGACAGGGGGCCCTACGAGCAGTACTTC. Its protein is CASRDRGPYEQYF.

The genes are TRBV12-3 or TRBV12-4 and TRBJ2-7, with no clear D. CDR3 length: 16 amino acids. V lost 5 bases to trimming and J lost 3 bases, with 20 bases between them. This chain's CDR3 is CASSQEASGMDYEQYF. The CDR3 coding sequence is TGTGCCAGCAGTCAGGAAGCGTCAGGAATGGACTACGAGCAGTACTTC.

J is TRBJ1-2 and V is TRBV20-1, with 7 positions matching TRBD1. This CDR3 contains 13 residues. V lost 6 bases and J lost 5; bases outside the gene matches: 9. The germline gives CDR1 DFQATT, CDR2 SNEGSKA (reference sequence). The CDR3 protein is CSAPRDSKYGYTF. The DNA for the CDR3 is TGCAGTGCCCCCCGGGACAGCAAGTATGGCTACACCTTC.

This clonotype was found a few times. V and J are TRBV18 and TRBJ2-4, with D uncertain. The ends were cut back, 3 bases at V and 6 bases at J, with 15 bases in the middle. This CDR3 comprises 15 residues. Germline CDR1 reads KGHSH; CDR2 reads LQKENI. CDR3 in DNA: TGTGCCAGCTCACCTGCTTTCGTGCCGCCAAACATTCAGTACTTC. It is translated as CASSPAFVPPNIQYF.

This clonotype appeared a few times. CDR3 DNA: TGTGCCAGCAGCTTTTACTCAGGGGGCTTAGGGCAGCCCCAGCATTTT. It is translated as CASSFYSGGLGQPQHF. The chain uses TRBV7-9 and TRBJ1-5; the match to TRBD1 covers 8 bases. Trimming at V came to 3 bases and at J to 7 bases, leaving 11 bases not matched to a gene. In germline, CDR1 is SEHNR, CDR2 FQNEAQ (reference sequence). This CDR3 is 16 amino acids long.